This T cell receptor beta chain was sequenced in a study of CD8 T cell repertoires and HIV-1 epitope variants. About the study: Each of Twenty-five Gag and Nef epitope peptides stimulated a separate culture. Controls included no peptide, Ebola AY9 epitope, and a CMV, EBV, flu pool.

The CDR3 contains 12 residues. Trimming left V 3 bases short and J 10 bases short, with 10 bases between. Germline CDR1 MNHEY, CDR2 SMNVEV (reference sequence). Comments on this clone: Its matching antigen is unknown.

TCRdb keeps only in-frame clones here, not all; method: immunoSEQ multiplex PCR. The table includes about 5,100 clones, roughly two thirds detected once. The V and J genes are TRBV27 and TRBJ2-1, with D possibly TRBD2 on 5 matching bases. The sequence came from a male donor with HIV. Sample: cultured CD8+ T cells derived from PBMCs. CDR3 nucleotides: TGTGCCAGCAGTTTCCCAGAGGGAGAGCAGTTCTTC. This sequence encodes CASSFPEGEQFF.